This T cell receptor (beta chain) was identified during a study of cytomegalovirus exposure and HLA in healthy donors. At the level of the study: The Caucasian-associated ancestry cluster contained 81% of the approximately 410 genotyped donors.

Turning to this clone: The target antigen is unknown.

The PCR had 60 Vbeta and 13 Jbeta primers. Clones were sequenced by immunoSEQ multiplex PCR, and TCRdb holds only the in-frame ones, with some missing. Of 95,000 to 150,000 clones in the sample, less than 75% were seen once. Whole-study results and caveats: In a later analysis, across HLA loci, associated TCR counts were highest for DRB1, lowest for HLA-C. An assumption of roughly uniform sequencing depth across donors underlay the presence/absence analyses.

With 2 bases clipped from V and 3 bases from J, the junction kept 3 bases outside the gene matches. This CDR3 contains 15 residues. The TCR was taken from a woman aged 40 to 50 in good health and CMV-seronegative. Sequencing was done on a sample of PBMCs. V usage is TRBV23-1 and J usage is TRBJ2-7; 11 bases match TRBD1. TRBV23-1 is marked as an open reading frame, function uncertain. The CDR3 loop reads CASSQRGQGGYEQYF. In DNA form, the CDR3 reads TGCGCCAGCAGTCAACGGGGACAGGGGGGCTACGAGCAGTACTTC.